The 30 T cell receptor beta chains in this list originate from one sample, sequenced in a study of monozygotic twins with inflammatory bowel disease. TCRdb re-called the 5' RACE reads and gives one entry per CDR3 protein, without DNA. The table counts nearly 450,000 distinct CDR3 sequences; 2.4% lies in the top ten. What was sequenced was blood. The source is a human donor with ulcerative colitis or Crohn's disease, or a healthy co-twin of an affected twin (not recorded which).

Here the CDR3 reads CASSPSGGAQETQYF. V usage is TRBV12-3 or TRBV12-4 and J usage is TRBJ2-5; without DNA, the TCRdb call of TRBD2 cannot be checked. The CDR3 has 15 amino acids.

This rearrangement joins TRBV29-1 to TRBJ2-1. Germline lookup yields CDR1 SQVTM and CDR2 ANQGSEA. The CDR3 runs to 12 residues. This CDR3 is CSVDRRMNEQFF.

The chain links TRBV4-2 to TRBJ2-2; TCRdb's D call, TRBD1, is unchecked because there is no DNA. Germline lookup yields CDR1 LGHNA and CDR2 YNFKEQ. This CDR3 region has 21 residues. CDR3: CASSQDSVVIRGRMDTGELFF.

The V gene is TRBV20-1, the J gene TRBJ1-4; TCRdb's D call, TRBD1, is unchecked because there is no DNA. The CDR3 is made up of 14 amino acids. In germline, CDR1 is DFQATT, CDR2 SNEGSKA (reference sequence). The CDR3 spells CSAPVGSRREKLFF.

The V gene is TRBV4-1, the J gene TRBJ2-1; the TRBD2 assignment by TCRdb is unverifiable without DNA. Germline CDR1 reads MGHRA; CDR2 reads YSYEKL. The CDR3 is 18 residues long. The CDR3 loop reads CASSQDRASGTFYNEQFF.

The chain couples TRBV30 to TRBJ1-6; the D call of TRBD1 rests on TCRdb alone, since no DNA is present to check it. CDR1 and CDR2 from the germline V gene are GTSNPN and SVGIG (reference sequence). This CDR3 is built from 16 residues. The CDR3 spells CAWGGDRSSYNSPLHF.

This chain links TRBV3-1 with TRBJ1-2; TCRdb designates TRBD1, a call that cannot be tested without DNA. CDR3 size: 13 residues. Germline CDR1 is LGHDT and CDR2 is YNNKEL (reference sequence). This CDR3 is CASSLVGRDGYTF. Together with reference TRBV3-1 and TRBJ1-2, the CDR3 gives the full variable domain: DTAVSQTPKYLVTQMGNDKSIKCEQNLGHDTMYWYKQDSKKFLKIMFSYNNKELIINETVPNRFSPKSPDKAHLNLHINSLELGDSAVYFCASSLVGRDGYTFGSGTRLTVV.

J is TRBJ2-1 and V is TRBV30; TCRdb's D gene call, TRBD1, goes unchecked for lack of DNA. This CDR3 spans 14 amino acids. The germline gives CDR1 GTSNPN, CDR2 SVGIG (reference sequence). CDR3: CAWTPGTGGVEQFF.

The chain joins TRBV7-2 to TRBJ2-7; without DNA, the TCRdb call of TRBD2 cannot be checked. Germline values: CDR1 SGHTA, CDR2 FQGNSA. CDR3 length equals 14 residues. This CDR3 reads CASSWQGSGNEQYF. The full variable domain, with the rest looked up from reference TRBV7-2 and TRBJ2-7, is GAGVSQSPSNKVTEKGKDVELRCDPISGHTALYWYRQSLGQGLEFLIYFQGNSAPDKSGLPSDRFSAERTGGSVSTLTIQRTQQEDSAVYLCASSWQGSGNEQYFGPGTRLTVT.

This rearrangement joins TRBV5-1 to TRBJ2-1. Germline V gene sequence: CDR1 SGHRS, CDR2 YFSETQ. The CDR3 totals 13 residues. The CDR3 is CASSLGTHNEQFF.

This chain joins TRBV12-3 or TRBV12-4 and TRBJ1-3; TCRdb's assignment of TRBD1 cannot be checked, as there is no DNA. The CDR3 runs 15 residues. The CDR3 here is CASSRDRGSGNTIYF.

The CDR3: CASSPSSGTPFNTDTQYF. The chain has TRBV18 and TRBJ2-3; TCRdb's D call of TRBD2 is untestable without DNA. Germline CDR1 and CDR2: KGHSH and LQKENI. The CDR3 covers 18 residues.

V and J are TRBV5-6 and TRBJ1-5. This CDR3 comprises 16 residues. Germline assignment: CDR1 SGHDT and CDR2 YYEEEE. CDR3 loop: CASSSSGGGSNQPQHF.

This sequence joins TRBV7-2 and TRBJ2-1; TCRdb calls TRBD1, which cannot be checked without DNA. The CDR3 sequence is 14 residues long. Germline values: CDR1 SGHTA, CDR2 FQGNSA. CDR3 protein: CASSLAQEYNEQFF.

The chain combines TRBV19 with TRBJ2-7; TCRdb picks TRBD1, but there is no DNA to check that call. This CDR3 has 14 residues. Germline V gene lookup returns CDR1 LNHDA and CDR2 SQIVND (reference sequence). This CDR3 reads CASSTYTGFDEQYF.

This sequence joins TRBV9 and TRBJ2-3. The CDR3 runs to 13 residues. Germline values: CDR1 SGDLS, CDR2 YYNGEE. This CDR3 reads CASTSGRTDTQYF.

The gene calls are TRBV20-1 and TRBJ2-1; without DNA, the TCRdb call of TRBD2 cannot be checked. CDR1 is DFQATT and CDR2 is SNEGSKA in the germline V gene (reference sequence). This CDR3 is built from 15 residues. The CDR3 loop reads CSAPKLAGAPNEQFF.

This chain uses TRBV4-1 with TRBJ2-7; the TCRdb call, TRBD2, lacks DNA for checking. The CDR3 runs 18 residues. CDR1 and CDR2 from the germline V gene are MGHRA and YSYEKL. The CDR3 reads CASSQGLAGGTLAYEQYF.

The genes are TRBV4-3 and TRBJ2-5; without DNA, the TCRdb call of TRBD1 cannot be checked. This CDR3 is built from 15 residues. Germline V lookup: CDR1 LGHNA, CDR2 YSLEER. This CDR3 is CASSQGTGVQETQYF.

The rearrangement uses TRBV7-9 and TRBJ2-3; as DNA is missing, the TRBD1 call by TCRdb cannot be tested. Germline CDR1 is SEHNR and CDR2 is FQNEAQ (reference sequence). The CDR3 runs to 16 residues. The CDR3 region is CASSLWTTGVTDTQYF.

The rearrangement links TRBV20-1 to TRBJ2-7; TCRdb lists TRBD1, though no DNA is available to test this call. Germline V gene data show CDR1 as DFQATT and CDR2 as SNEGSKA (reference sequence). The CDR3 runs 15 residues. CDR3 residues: CSARDLRDSPYEQYF.

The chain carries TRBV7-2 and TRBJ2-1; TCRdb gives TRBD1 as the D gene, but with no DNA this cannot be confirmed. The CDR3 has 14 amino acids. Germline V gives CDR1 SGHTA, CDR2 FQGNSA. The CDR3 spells CASSLIPANNEQFF.

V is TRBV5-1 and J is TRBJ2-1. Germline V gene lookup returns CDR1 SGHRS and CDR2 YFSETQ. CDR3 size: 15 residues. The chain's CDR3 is CASSLDAWGNDEQFF.

The CDR3 loop reads CASSQGQSKNIQYF. The rearrangement links TRBV12-3 or TRBV12-4 to TRBJ2-4; TCRdb indicates TRBD1, and absent DNA this call remains unverified. This CDR3 contains 14 residues.

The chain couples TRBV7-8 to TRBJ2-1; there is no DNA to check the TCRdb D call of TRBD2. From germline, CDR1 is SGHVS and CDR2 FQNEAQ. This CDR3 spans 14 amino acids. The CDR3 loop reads CASSLVTPTGEQFF.

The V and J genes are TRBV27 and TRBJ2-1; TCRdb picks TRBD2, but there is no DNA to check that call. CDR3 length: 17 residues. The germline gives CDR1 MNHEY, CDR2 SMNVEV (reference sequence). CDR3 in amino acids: CASRGLNSGSSYNEQFF.

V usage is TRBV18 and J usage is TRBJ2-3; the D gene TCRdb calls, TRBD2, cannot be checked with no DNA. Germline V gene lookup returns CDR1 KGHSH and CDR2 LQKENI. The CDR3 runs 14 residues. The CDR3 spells CASSRARAADTQYF.

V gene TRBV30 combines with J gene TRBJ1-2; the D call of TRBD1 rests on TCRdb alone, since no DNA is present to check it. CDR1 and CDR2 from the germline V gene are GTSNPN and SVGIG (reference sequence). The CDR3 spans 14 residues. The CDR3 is CAWSAAGQGYGYTF.

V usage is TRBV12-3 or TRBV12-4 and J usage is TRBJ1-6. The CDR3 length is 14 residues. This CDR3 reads CASLLGVGNSPLHF.

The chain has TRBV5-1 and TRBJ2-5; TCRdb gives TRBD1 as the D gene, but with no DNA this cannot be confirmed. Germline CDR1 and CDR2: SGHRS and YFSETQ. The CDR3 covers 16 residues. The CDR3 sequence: CASSFGQGRPKETQYF.